This T cell receptor (beta chain) was profiled in a study of T cell responses to AZD1222 COVID-19 vaccine. At the level of the study: Whether given at about 4 or about 12 weeks, second doses were pooled. Findings of the study overall: The donors showed a predominance of white British ancestry and of females, with possible underestimation of clonal diversity.

CDR1 and CDR2 (germline): MNHNS, SASEGT. Trimming took 3 bases from V and 5 from J, leaving 7 bases between them. This CDR3 contains 13 residues. On this clone itself: Its target is unknown.

Sequencing was performed with immunoSEQ multiplex PCR; in TCRdb, only in-frame clones are kept and a portion is missing. The profile shows under 200,000 clones, roughly 90% of them singletons. This TCR derives from an adult in good health. The chain joins TRBV6-1 to TRBJ1-4, with D unclear. Here the sequenced sample was peripheral blood, taken on day 0 of AZD1222 vaccination. DNA for the CDR3: TGTGCCAGCAGTGATAGGATGAATGAAAAACTGTTTTTT. Translated, it gives CASSDRMNEKLFF.